These 25 T cell receptor beta chains were all obtained from the same sample, sequenced in a study of T cells in Graves' hyperthyroidism and ophthalmopathy. Researchers amplified the TCR beta CDR3 regions from RNA transcripts. RT-PCR in the first round (using the HTBI primer set) targeted the TCR CDR3. TCRdb re-derived calls from the multiplex PCR reads in MiXCR, one entry per CDR3 protein. The repertoire consists of under 400,000 distinct CDR3 sequences, with 15% to 20% occurring once and the leading ten covering under 55%. The sequenced sample consisted of blood. The receptors were gathered from a woman in her forties or fifties with Graves' hyperthyroidism.

This clonotype was recorded a few times. The chain carries TRBV9 and TRBJ1-1, with TRBD1 matching over 8 bases. CDR3 length equals 16 residues. CDR1 SGDLS and CDR2 YYNGEE come from the germline V gene. With V trimmed by 0 bases and J by 4 bases, 8 bases remained unmatched. In DNA form, the CDR3 reads TGTGCCAGCAGCGTAGAAGGGCAGGGGGCAGGCACTGAAGCTTTCTTT. It encodes CASSVEGQGAGTEAFF.

This clonotype was detected a few times. J is TRBJ2-5 and V is TRBV6-2 or TRBV6-3, with TRBD2 matching over 9 bases. Germline V gives CDR1 MNHEY, CDR2 SVGEGT. V lost 0 bases to trimming and J lost 1 base; unmatched junction nucleotides: 12. This CDR3 is built from 19 residues. The CDR3 nucleotides read TGTGCCAGCAGTTACTCGTCTAGCGGGGCCGGAGCCTCCCAAGAGACCCAGTACTTC. Translated: CASSYSSSGAGASQETQYF.

The table lists this clonotype with a few counts. V is TRBV4-1 and J is TRBJ2-5, with 8 bases identical to TRBD2. Unmatched junction bases numbered 8, after V lost 0 bases and J lost 8 bases. Per germline, CDR1 MGHRA and CDR2 YSYEKL. This CDR3 has 15 residues. CDR3 sequence: CASSQDWVAGITQYF. The CDR3 nucleotides are TGCGCCAGCAGCCAAGATTGGGTAGCGGGGATAACCCAGTACTTC.

This clonotype was recorded many times. This chain joins TRBV2 and TRBJ1-5, with D hard to call. Trimming left V 6 bases short and J 3 bases short, with 9 bases between. CDR1 is SNHLY, CDR2 FYNNEI, per germline. The CDR3 length is 13 residues. CDR3 sequence: CASRGGSNQPQHF. DNA for the CDR3: TGTGCCAGCAGGGGAGGGTCCAATCAGCCCCAGCATTTT. The whole variable domain, filled in from reference TRBV2 and TRBJ1-5, reads EPEVTQTPSHQVTQMGQEVILRCVPISNHLYFYWYRQILGQKVEFLVSFYNNEISEKSEIFDDQFSVERPDGSNFTLKIRSTKLEDSAMYFCASRGGSNQPQHFGDGTRLSIL.

This clonotype showed up many times. The chain joins TRBV5-1 to TRBJ2-3; 12 bases are a match to TRBD2. Germline CDR1 and CDR2: SGHRS and YFSETQ. V dropped 2 bases and J dropped 2; count of bases not matched to a gene: 6. The CDR3 totals 17 residues. CDR3 DNA sequence: TGCGCCAGCAGCTTAGGAACTAGCGGGGGGAACACAGATACGCAGTATTTT. Protein sequence: CASSLGTSGGNTDTQYF.

The rearrangement joins TRBV4-1 to TRBJ2-5; maybe TRBD1 (6 bases). The CDR3 runs 19 residues. The V and J ends lost 1 base and 2 bases respectively, with 23 bases between them. Germline CDR1 and CDR2: MGHRA and YSYEKL. CDR3: CASSQVFSAGVVEQETQYF. The DNA for the CDR3 is TGCGCCAGCAGCCAAGTCTTCTCTGCAGGGGTGGTGGAACAAGAGACCCAGTACTTC.

This chain links TRBV5-1 with TRBJ2-2; D may be TRBD1 (5 bases). Trimming removed 4 bases at V and 6 bases at J, with 16 bases between. The CDR3 covers 15 residues. Germline V lookup: CDR1 SGHRS, CDR2 YFSETQ. The CDR3 DNA is TGCGCCAGCAGCCTAAACGCAGGGCAGGCCGGGGAGCTGTTTTTT. Protein product: CASSLNAGQAGELFF.

This clonotype was seen many times. The gene calls are TRBV3-1 and TRBJ2-1; possibly TRBD2 for D (6 bases). This CDR3 comprises 13 residues. The V gene's germline CDR1 is LGHDT and CDR2 YNNKEL (reference sequence). Trimming took off 1 base at V and 7 bases at J, with 8 bases between the two ends. The CDR3 DNA sequence: TGTGCCAGCAGCCAAGCGGCGGGGAATGAGCAGTTCTTC. It translates to CASSQAAGNEQFF.

This clonotype has at least ten counts. The rearrangement links TRBV5-1 to TRBJ1-1, with TRBD1 matching 7 bases. Per the germline V gene, CDR1 is SGHRS and CDR2 is YFSETQ. The length of the CDR3 is 14 residues. Trimming cost V 1 base and J 4 bases; bases outside gene matches: 4. The CDR3, as DNA: TGCGCCAGCAGCTTGTCGGCAGGGGGCACTGAAGCTTTCTTT. Protein product: CASSLSAGGTEAFF. Variable domain in full (rest from reference TRBV5-1 and TRBJ1-1): KAGVTQTPRYLIKTRGQQVTLSCSPISGHRSVSWYQQTPGQGLQFLFEYFSETQRNKGNFPGRFSGRQFSNSRSEMNVSTLELGDSALYLCASSLSAGGTEAFFGQGTRLTVV.

The chain joins TRBV4-1 to TRBJ1-5; no clear D gene. The germline V gene encodes CDR1 MGHRA and CDR2 YSYEKL. V was clipped by 1 base and J by 8 bases, with 18 bases between them. The CDR3 is made up of 16 amino acids. The CDR3 DNA reads TGCGCCAGCAGCCAAGGGACGGACCGGGTATTAGAGCCCCAGCATTTT. Protein: CASSQGTDRVLEPQHF.

This sequence joins TRBV5-1 and TRBJ1-5, with 8 bases fitting TRBD1. This CDR3 spans 14 amino acids. The germline V gene has CDR1 SGHRS and CDR2 YFSETQ. V shed 3 bases and J 8 bases; nucleotides not matched to a gene: 7. The DNA of the CDR3 is TGCGCCAGCAGCTACTCAGGGGGCAGGGAGCCCCAGCATTTT. Translated, it gives CASSYSGGREPQHF.

V usage is TRBV6-1 and J usage is TRBJ2-7; 10 positions match TRBD2. The V and J ends lost 6 bases and 2 bases, in that order; junction bases with no gene match: 10. Germline assignment: CDR1 MNHNS and CDR2 SASEGT. The CDR3 spans 16 residues. CDR3 in DNA: TGTGCCAGCAGCCCCGGGGGACTAGCGAACGCCTACGAGCAGTACTTC. It specifies CASSPGGLANAYEQYF.

This clonotype was picked up a small number of times. The genes are TRBV9 and TRBJ2-1; the D gene is possibly TRBD1 (6 bases). CDR1 and CDR2 (germline): SGDLS, YYNGEE. V was cut by 3 bases and J by 8 bases, with 9 bases left in between. This CDR3 is 12 amino acids long. The CDR3 spells CASSAEGDEQFF. CDR3 nucleotide sequence: TGTGCCAGCAGCGCCGAGGGGGATGAGCAGTTCTTC.

V usage is TRBV10-3 and J usage is TRBJ1-4; D might be TRBD1 (6 bases). Trimming left V 6 bases short and J 5 bases short, with 10 bases between. The CDR3 contains 13 residues. Looked up from germline, CDR1 is ENHRY and CDR2 is SYGVKD. The CDR3 coding sequence is TGTGCCATCAGCGGGGGCGGCAATGAAAAACTGTTTTTT. This sequence encodes CAISGGGNEKLFF.

The J gene is TRBJ2-5, the V gene TRBV18, with D maybe TRBD1 (6 bases). The CDR3 runs to 13 residues. Trimming pared 8 bases from V and 3 bases from J, leaving 13 bases between. Germline assignment: CDR1 KGHSH and CDR2 LQKENI. The CDR3 nucleotides are TGTGCCAGCCGTCTGGGGGCCGAAGAGACCCAGTACTTC. Translation: CASRLGAEETQYF.

This clonotype was recorded at least ten times. J is TRBJ2-5 and V is TRBV11-2; maybe TRBD1 (8 bases). This CDR3 is built from 15 residues. Trimming took 2 bases from V and 5 from J, leaving 15 bases between them. CDR1 SGHAT and CDR2 FQNNGV come from the germline V gene. The CDR3 protein is CASSLRTGGVETQYF. CDR3 DNA sequence: TGTGCCAGCAGCTTACGCACAGGGGGGGTGGAGACCCAGTACTTC.

This chain links TRBV20-1 with TRBJ2-1; 16 positions agree with TRBD2. The CDR3 runs 17 residues. With V trimmed by 3 bases and J by 2 bases, 4 bases remained unmatched. CDR1 and CDR2 from the germline V gene are DFQATT and SNEGSKA (reference sequence). The CDR3 is CSASPGTSGRAYNEQFF. Here the CDR3 DNA reads TGCAGTGCTAGTCCCGGGACTAGCGGGAGGGCCTACAATGAGCAGTTCTTC.

The sample holds many counts of this clonotype. This rearrangement joins TRBV6-2 or TRBV6-3 to TRBJ1-1, with a possible D match to TRBD1 (5 bases). The CDR3 runs to 14 residues. V was clipped by 6 bases and J by 0 bases, with 11 bases between them. Germline V gene data show CDR1 as MNHEY and CDR2 as SVGEGT. The chain's CDR3 is CASSAGTLNTEAFF. CDR3 DNA: TGTGCCAGCAGCGCCGGGACCTTGAACACTGAAGCTTTCTTT.

The table lists this clonotype with many counts. The rearrangement links TRBV18 to TRBJ1-4; unclear D gene. The CDR3 extends over 14 amino acids. V was trimmed by 4 bases and J by 3 bases, leaving 9 bases between them. CDR1 KGHSH and CDR2 LQKENI come from the germline V gene. The CDR3 coding sequence is TGTGCCAGCTCACTCAGGCGCTCTAATGAAAAACTGTTTTTT. Translation: CASSLRRSNEKLFF.

This clonotype has only a few counts. V usage is TRBV3-1 and J usage is TRBJ2-3; D not resolved. The V and J ends lost 6 bases and 3 bases respectively, with 13 bases between them. This CDR3 has 14 residues. CDR1 and CDR2 (germline): LGHDT, YNNKEL (reference sequence). The CDR3 DNA is TGTGCCAGCAGTTCGCGGTCGGTGACAGATACGCAGTATTTT. Its translation is CASSSRSVTDTQYF.

This clonotype was observed many times. The V call is TRBV6-1, the J call TRBJ2-3, with TRBD1 matching over 12 bases. This CDR3 contains 15 residues. The trim removed 5 bases at V and 6 bases at J, leaving 6 bases unmatched. Germline-derived CDR1 and CDR2 are MNHNS and SASEGT. CDR3 sequence reads: CASSLGQGALDTQYF. CDR3 DNA sequence: TGTGCCAGCAGTTTGGGACAGGGGGCTTTGGATACGCAGTATTTT.

The chain recombines TRBV7-3 with TRBJ2-1, with 11 bases that match TRBD2. Germline V gives CDR1 SGHTA, CDR2 FQGTGA. Unmatched junction bases numbered 4, after V lost 1 base and J lost 2 bases. CDR3 length: 17 residues. CDR3 DNA sequence: TGTGCCAGCAGCTTAAGCCCGGGACTAGCGGCCTACAATGAGCAGTTCTTC. It encodes CASSLSPGLAAYNEQFF.

This clonotype was seen many times. The rearrangement links TRBV5-6 to TRBJ1-1, with D perhaps matching TRBD1 (6 bases). Trimming removed 6 bases at V and 4 bases at J, with 13 bases between. Germline CDR1 reads SGHDT; CDR2 reads YYEEEE. The CDR3 sequence is 13 residues long. In DNA form, the CDR3 reads TGTGCCAGCACCCGGGGGGGCGGCACTGAAGCTTTCTTT. This gives the protein CASTRGGGTEAFF.

This clonotype was seen at least ten times. This chain uses TRBV12-3 or TRBV12-4 with TRBJ1-1; D remains ambiguous. V lost 7 bases, J lost 6 bases, and 18 bases lay in between. This CDR3 has 14 amino acids. Written as DNA, the CDR3 is TGTGCCAGCACTGGGCAACTCGATACCGCTGAAGCTTTCTTT. It encodes CASTGQLDTAEAFF.

V usage is TRBV24-1 and J usage is TRBJ2-6; 12 bases fit TRBD1. The germline gives CDR1 KGHDR, CDR2 SFDVKD. After removal of 5 bases from V and 2 bases from J, the junction contained 12 bases not matched to a gene. The CDR3 sequence is 20 residues long. CDR3 bases: TGTGCCACCAGTGGCGCCTCCGCGGGACAGGGGGCTGCTGGGGCCAACGTCCTGACTTTC. Translated, it gives CATSGASAGQGAAGANVLTF.